Included here is one T cell receptor (beta chain) sequence, with context. Antigen specificity is unknown. One end of the junction does not line up with germline, which may come from a read error. Multiplex PCR with BIOMED2 TRB-A/B primer pools amplified TRB rearrangements. TCRdb redid the calling of the multiplex PCR reads with MiXCR, one entry per CDR3 protein. The sample contains roughly 18,000 distinct CDR3 sequences, 25% to 35% of which appear only once. Blood genomic DNA input for TRB amplification was about 240-550 ng. The data originate from a study of T and B cells in COVID-19 patients. Study-level points and caveats: Early severe-case samples and blood from mildly ill patients during symptoms were in short supply.

The CDR3 extends over 14 amino acids. This receptor was obtained from a human donor who had recovered from COVID-19. This sequence joins TRBV12-3 or TRBV12-4 and TRBJ2-7, with a tentative D call TRBD2 (5 bases). The sequenced sample consisted of blood. CDR3 region: CASSPGGLSYEQNF. The CDR3 bases are TGTGCCAGCAGCCCCGGAGGACTTTCCTACGAGCAGAACTTC.